This T cell receptor beta chain was observed in a study of CXCR3-negative and CXCR3-positive naive CD8 T cells. Broader study findings: The majority of assays used fresh PBMCs, and CXCR3 expression partially decreased after cryopreservation. Between one naive subset and the other, surface CD5 was comparable, and TCR strength was inferred from TRB CDR3 properties. Hydrophobicity of TRB CDR3s was greater in CXCR3-positive naive cells than in CXCR3-negative naive cells.

A note on this clonotype: Its cognate antigen is unknown.

This CDR3 is 15 amino acids long. Germline V gene lookup returns CDR1 SEHNR and CDR2 FQNEAQ (reference sequence). With UMI labels, 5' RACE was used to prepare the TRB cDNA libraries. Each CDR3 protein gets one entry in TCRdb, which reprocessed the 5' RACE reads and gives no DNA. Recorded for this sample: some 130,000 distinct CDR3 sequences. The origin of this receptor is a human donor in good health. Some clones in this sample may be carry-over from other donors' samples. The sequenced material came from naive CXCR3+ CD8+ T cells from blood. Stated subset: CD45RO-CCR7+CD27+CD95- naive CD8+ T cells expressing CXCR3 (TNR3+). The chain uses TRBV7-9 and TRBJ1-2; the D gene TCRdb calls, TRBD1, cannot be checked with no DNA. CDR3 amino acids: CASSHSTGGTYGYTF.